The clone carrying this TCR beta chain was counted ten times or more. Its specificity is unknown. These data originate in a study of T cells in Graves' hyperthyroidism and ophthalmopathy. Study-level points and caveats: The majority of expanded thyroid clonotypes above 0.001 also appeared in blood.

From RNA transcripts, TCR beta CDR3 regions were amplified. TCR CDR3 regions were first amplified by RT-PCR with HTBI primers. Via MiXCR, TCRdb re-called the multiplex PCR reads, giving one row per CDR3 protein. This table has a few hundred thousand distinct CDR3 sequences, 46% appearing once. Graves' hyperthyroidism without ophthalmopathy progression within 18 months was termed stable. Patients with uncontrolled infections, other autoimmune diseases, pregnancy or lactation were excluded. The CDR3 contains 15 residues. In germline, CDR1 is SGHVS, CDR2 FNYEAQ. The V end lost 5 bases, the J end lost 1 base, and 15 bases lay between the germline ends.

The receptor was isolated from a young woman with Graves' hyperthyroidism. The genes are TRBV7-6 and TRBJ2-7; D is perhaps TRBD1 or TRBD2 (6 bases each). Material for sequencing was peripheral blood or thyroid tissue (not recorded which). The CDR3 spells CASSPGAEASYEQYF. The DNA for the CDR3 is TGTGCCAGCAGCCCGGGGGCGGAGGCGTCCTACGAGCAGTACTTC.